This record covers a single T cell receptor beta chain. Its antigen is not known. TCRB transcripts that were expressed got sequenced, as all of the isolated RNA had been reverse transcribed. Libraries were prepared by immunoSEQ multiplex PCR; TCRdb keeps only in-frame clonotypes and omits some of them. The repertoire includes about 260,000 clones, around 21% of them detected once, and less than 0.035% sits in the top ten. Averaging roughly 120 mL, one heparinised blood draw came from each individual donor. These data originate in a study of beta chain features in type 1 diabetes. Study-level findings and limits: Insertions at VDJ junctions were less frequent in type 1 diabetes patients. These patients also deleted more nucleotides at the same junctions. Significant though moderate, a shortening of TCRB CDR3s appeared in all four CD4+ subsets of Type 1 diabetes patients. Researchers cautioned that cDNA sequencing could over-represent cells with high TCR expression.

V was shortened by 0 bases and J by 4 bases, with 10 bases between the two germline ends. Germline V gene lookup returns CDR1 SGDLS and CDR2 YYNGEE. This CDR3 comprises 14 residues. The chain employs TRBV9 and TRBJ1-2; D possibly corresponds to TRBD1 (5 bases). This TCR was sampled from a woman aged 40 to 49 with type 1 diabetes. Sequencing was done on a sample of naive CD4+ T cells from blood. The DNA for the CDR3 is TGTGCCAGCAGCGTAGCTGCGGGACTCTATGGCTACACCTTC. Its protein product is CASSVAAGLYGYTF.